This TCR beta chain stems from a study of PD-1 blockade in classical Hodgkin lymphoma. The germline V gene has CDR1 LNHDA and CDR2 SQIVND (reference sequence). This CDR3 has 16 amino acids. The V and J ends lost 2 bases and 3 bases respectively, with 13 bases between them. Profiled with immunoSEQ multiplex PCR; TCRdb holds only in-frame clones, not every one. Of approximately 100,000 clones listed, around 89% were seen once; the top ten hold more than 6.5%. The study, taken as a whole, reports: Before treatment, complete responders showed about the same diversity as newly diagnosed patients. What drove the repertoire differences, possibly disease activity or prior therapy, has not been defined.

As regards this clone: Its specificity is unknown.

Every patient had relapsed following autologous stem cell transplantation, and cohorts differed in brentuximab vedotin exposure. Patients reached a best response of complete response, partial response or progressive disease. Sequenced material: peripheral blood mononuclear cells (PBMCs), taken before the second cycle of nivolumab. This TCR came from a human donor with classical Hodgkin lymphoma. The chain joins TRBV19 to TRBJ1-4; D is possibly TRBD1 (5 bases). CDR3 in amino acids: CASSITSGMANEKLFF. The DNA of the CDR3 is TGTGCCAGTAGTATAACATCAGGGATGGCTAATGAAAAACTGTTTTTT.